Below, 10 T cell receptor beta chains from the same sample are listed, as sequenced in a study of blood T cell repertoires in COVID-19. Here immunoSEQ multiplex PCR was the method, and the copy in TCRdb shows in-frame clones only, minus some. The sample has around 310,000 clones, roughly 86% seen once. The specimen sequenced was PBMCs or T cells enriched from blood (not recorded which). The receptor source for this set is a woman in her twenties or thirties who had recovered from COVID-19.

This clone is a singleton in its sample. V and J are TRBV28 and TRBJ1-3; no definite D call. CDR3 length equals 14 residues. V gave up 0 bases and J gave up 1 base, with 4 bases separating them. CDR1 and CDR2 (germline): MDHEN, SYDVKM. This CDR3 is CASSLWRSGNTIYF. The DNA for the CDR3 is TGTGCCAGCAGTTTATGGAGATCTGGAAACACCATATATTTT.

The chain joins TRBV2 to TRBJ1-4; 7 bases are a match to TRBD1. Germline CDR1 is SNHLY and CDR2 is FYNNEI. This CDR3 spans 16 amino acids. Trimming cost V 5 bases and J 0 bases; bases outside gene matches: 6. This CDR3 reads CASSRQGVATNEKLFF. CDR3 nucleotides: TGTGCCAGCAGTCGACAGGGAGTTGCAACTAATGAAAAACTGTTTTTT.

The CDR3 sequence is CASSPRYGLREQYF. The CDR3 DNA follows: TGTGCCAGCTCCCCGCGGTACGGACTTCGCGAGCAGTACTTC. The rearrangement links TRBV18 to TRBJ2-7; the D gene is possibly TRBD2 (5 bases). The germline CDR1 and CDR2 sequences are KGHSH and LQKENI. The CDR3 totals 14 residues. Trimming left V 6 bases short and J 6 bases short, with 18 bases between.

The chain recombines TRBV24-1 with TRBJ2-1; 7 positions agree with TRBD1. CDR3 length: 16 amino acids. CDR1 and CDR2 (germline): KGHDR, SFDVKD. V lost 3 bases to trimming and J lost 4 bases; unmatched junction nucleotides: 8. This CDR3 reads CATSDTGTENYNEQFF. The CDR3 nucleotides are TGTGCCACCAGTGATACCGGGACAGAGAATTACAATGAGCAGTTCTTC.

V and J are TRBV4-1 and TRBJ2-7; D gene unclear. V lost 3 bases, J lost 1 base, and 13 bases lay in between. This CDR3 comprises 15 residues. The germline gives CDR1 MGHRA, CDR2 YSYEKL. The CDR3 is CASSHTSTTSYEQYF. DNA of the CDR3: TGCGCCAGCAGCCACACCTCTACTACTTCCTACGAGCAGTACTTC.

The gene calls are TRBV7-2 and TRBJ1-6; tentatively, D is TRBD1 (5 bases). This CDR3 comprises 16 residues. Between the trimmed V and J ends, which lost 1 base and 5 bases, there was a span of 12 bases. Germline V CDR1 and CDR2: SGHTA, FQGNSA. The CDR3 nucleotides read TGTGCCAGCAGCTTAGATGGGGCAGGGAATAATTCACCCCTCCACTTT. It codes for CASSLDGAGNNSPLHF.

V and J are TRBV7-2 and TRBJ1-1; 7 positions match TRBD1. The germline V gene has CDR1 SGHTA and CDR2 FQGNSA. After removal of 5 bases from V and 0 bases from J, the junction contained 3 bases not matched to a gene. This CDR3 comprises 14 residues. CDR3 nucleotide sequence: TGTGCCAGCAGCGGCGGGACAGTGAACACTGAAGCTTTCTTT. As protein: CASSGGTVNTEAFF.

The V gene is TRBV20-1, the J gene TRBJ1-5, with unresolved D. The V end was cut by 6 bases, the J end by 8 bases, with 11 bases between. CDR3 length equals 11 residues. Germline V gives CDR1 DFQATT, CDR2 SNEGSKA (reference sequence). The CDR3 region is CSALTREPQHF. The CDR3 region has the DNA TGCAGTGCCCTCACTAGGGAGCCCCAGCATTTT.

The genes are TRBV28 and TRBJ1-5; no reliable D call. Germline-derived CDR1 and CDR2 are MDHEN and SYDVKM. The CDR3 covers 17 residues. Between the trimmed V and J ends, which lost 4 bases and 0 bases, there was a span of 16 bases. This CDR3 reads CASSSPRLEYSNQPQHF. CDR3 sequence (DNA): TGTGCCAGCAGTTCCCCGCGTTTAGAATATAGCAATCAGCCCCAGCATTTT.

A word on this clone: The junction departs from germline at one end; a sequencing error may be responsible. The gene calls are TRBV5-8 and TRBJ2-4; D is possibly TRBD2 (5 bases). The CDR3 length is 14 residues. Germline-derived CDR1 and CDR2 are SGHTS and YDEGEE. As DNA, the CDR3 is TGTGCCAGCAGCCCCCTCCTAGCCGAAAACATTCAGTACTTC. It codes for CASSPLLAENIQYF. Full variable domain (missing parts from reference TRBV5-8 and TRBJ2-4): EAGVTQSPTHLIKTRGQQATLRCSPISGHTSVYWYQQALGLGLQFLLWYDEGEERNRGNFPPRFSGRQFPNYSSELNVNALELEDSALYLCASSPLLAENIQYFGAGTRLSVL.